The 20 T cell receptor beta chains listed next were all sequenced from one sample in a study of CD8 T cells in Susac syndrome. Random hexamers primed reverse transcription of about 0.5 to 1 ug RNA. TCRdb re-called the immunoSEQ multiplex PCR reads with MiXCR, one entry per CDR3 protein. The repertoire holds 100,000 to 150,000 distinct CDR3 sequences, with over 85% as singletons. Sequencing input: CD8+ T cells from PBMCs. The receptor source for this set is a human donor with Susac syndrome.

The gene calls are TRBV10-3 and TRBJ2-5; D possibly corresponds to TRBD1 (5 bases). This CDR3 has 14 amino acids. Germline CDR1 ENHRY, CDR2 SYGVKD. V was pared by 0 bases and J by 6 bases, with 11 bases between. CDR3 sequence (DNA): TGTGCCATCAGTGAGTCCAGGGCTGGTAAGACCCAGTACTTC. Amino acid sequence: CAISESRAGKTQYF.

The chain combines TRBV30 with TRBJ2-3, with a tentative D call TRBD1 (6 bases). Germline-derived CDR1 and CDR2 are GTSNPN and SVGIG (reference sequence). V lost 2 bases and J 7 bases, leaving 19 bases between the germline ends. The CDR3 spans 15 residues. The CDR3 region is CAWSYGRGPTNTQYF. In nucleotides, the CDR3 is TGTGCCTGGAGTTACGGCAGGGGACCCACGAATACGCAGTATTTT.

V and J are TRBV6-2 or TRBV6-3 and TRBJ2-7; 12 bases are a match to TRBD1. Losses at the gene ends were 4 bases for V and 10 bases for J; bases not matched to a gene: 2. The CDR3 is made up of 12 amino acids. From germline, CDR1 is MNHEY and CDR2 SVGEGT. The CDR3 bases are TGTGCCAGCAGTTTGGGACAGGGGGCCCAGTACTTC. It specifies CASSLGQGAQYF.

This sequence joins TRBV2 and TRBJ2-3; TRBD2 matches at 9 bases. This CDR3 region has 15 residues. Germline assignment: CDR1 SNHLY and CDR2 FYNNEI. V lost 6 bases to trimming and J lost 3 bases; unmatched junction nucleotides: 7. The CDR3 sequence: CASSAGLAGTDTQYF. The DNA of the CDR3 is TGTGCCAGCAGCGCCGGGCTAGCGGGGACAGATACGCAGTATTTT.

The V and J genes are TRBV19 and TRBJ2-1; 8 bases are a match to TRBD2. Unmatched junction bases numbered 10, after V lost 5 bases and J lost 4 bases. The V gene's germline CDR1 is LNHDA and CDR2 SQIVND (reference sequence). The CDR3 consists of 16 residues. CDR3 loop: CASSPISGKSYNEQFF. The CDR3 bases are TGTGCCAGTAGTCCAATTAGCGGGAAGTCGTACAATGAGCAGTTCTTC.

This sequence joins TRBV4-1 and TRBJ2-7; 8 positions match TRBD2. J gave up 7 bases and V 3 bases, and 5 bases lay outside the gene matches. This CDR3 is built from 13 residues. Germline V gene data show CDR1 as MGHRA and CDR2 as YSYEKL. The CDR3 nucleotides read TGCGCCAGCAGCCAGGTGTTAGCGGGGGAGCAGTACTTC. Translating gives CASSQVLAGEQYF.

This chain connects TRBV11-1 to TRBJ1-2, with 7 bases aligning to TRBD1. CDR3 length: 16 amino acids. The trim removed 4 bases at V and 7 bases at J, leaving 15 bases unmatched. CDR1 and CDR2 from the germline V gene are SGHAT and FQDESV (reference sequence). CDR3 DNA sequence: TGTGCCAGCAGCTCGGAACAGGGGACCTGGTTGAGTGGCTACACCTTC. It codes for CASSSEQGTWLSGYTF.

The gene calls are TRBV30 and TRBJ2-5; D is possibly TRBD1 (7 bases). The CDR3 runs to 17 residues. V dropped 2 bases and J dropped 1 base, with 20 bases sitting between them. Germline-derived CDR1 and CDR2 are GTSNPN and SVGIG (reference sequence). Written as DNA, the CDR3 is TGTGCCTGGAGTTACTCTGGACAGGCGGGATCCCAAGAGACCCAGTACTTC. Translating it yields CAWSYSGQAGSQETQYF.

The chain carries TRBV7-8 and TRBJ2-2; possible D gene TRBD1, 6 bases. Germline V CDR1 and CDR2: SGHVS, FQNEAQ. Trimming removed 10 bases at V and 0 bases at J, with 15 bases between. The CDR3 is 15 amino acids. CDR3 DNA: TGTGCCATCCTGTTAGGGGGTGCGAACACCGGGGAGCTGTTTTTT. It is translated as CAILLGGANTGELFF.

The rearrangement uses TRBV9 and TRBJ1-2, with 9 bases that match TRBD1. The germline V gene encodes CDR1 SGDLS and CDR2 YYNGEE. V dropped 3 bases and J dropped 4; count of bases not matched to a gene: 13. CDR3 length: 17 residues. CDR3 DNA: TGTGCCAGCAGCGCGGGGCCCGGGACAGGGACGACCTATGGCTACACCTTC. This translates into CASSAGPGTGTTYGYTF.

The chain recombines TRBV12-3 or TRBV12-4 with TRBJ2-1, with TRBD2 as a possible D gene (6 bases). The CDR3 runs to 15 residues. V gave up 10 bases and J gave up 0 bases, with 16 bases separating them. In DNA, the CDR3 is TGTGCCACGGCCTCGGGGGTAAGCTCCTACAATGAGCAGTTCTTC. Translation gives CATASGVSSYNEQFF.

The chain employs TRBV20-1 and TRBJ2-2; 10 bases align to TRBD2. J gave up 7 bases and V 0 bases, and 5 bases lay outside the gene matches. The germline gives CDR1 DFQATT, CDR2 SNEGSKA (reference sequence). The CDR3 covers 15 residues. Written as DNA, the CDR3 is TGCAGTGCTAGAGAGCTAGCGGGAGCTAGCGGGGAGCTGTTTTTT. Protein sequence: CSARELAGASGELFF.

The chain employs TRBV6-5 and TRBJ1-2; D is ambiguous. Between the trimmed V and J ends, which lost 4 bases and 2 bases, there was a span of 14 bases. The germline V gene encodes CDR1 MNHEY and CDR2 SVGAGI. The CDR3 runs 15 residues. The CDR3 loop is CASSSTLTLNYGYTF. Here the CDR3 DNA reads TGTGCCAGCAGTTCGACCCTCACACTGAACTATGGCTACACCTTC.

This chain uses TRBV2 with TRBJ1-5; 7 bases are a match to TRBD1. Germline V gives CDR1 SNHLY, CDR2 FYNNEI. This CDR3 spans 15 amino acids. V lost 5 bases and J lost 4; bases outside the gene matches: 8. CDR3 coding DNA: TGTGCCAGCAGTCAGTTGACAGGGACTAATCAGCCCCAGCATTTT. Protein: CASSQLTGTNQPQHF.

The chain carries TRBV30 and TRBJ2-2, with a weak D call TRBD1 (5 bases). Per germline, CDR1 GTSNPN and CDR2 SVGIG (reference sequence). This CDR3 contains 17 residues. Trimming took off 4 bases at V and 0 bases at J, with 18 bases between the two ends. CDR3 loop: CAWIGRGGTSNTGELFF. The DNA of the CDR3 is TGTGCCTGGATCGGTAGGGGTGGCACCTCGAACACCGGGGAGCTGTTTTTT.

This clonotype was observed a handful of times. The chain couples TRBV28 to TRBJ2-2; D uncertain. V was trimmed by 4 bases and J by 0 bases, leaving 0 bases between them. The CDR3 covers 12 residues. Germline CDR1 and CDR2: MDHEN and SYDVKM. CDR3 sequence: CASSSNTGELFF. CDR3 bases: TGTGCCAGCAGTTCGAACACCGGGGAGCTGTTTTTT.

The chain has TRBV5-6 and TRBJ2-5; D tentatively fits TRBD1 or TRBD2 (5 bases each). From germline, CDR1 is SGHDT and CDR2 YYEEEE. The CDR3 extends over 14 amino acids. V was trimmed by 2 bases and J by 2 bases, leaving 10 bases between them. CDR3 loop: CASSFRDRQETQYF. The CDR3 nucleotides are TGTGCCAGCAGCTTCAGGGACCGGCAAGAGACCCAGTACTTC.

The chain employs TRBV10-3 and TRBJ2-7; 9 bases agree with TRBD1. Losses at the gene ends were 0 bases for V and 6 bases for J; bases not matched to a gene: 3. Germline lookup yields CDR1 ENHRY and CDR2 SYGVKD. The CDR3 is 14 residues long. The CDR3 loop reads CAISESTGGSEQYF. For the CDR3, the DNA is TGTGCCATCAGTGAGTCTACAGGGGGCTCCGAGCAGTACTTC.

CDR3 sequence reads: CASSQDGLAGYEQYF. Written as DNA, the CDR3 is TGTGCCAGCAGCCAAGACGGACTAGCTGGCTACGAGCAGTACTTC. The V and J genes are TRBV3-1 and TRBJ2-7; 8 nucleotides align to TRBD2. This CDR3 contains 15 residues. Trimming at V came to 0 bases and at J to 3 bases, leaving 4 bases not matched to a gene. Germline CDR1 is LGHDT and CDR2 is YNNKEL (reference sequence).

The chain couples TRBV9 to TRBJ2-1; TRBD1 agrees at 7 bases. The germline CDR1 and CDR2 sequences are SGDLS and YYNGEE. The V segment lost 3 bases and the J segment 7 bases; nucleotides outside the gene matches: 1. This CDR3 spans 12 amino acids. DNA for the CDR3: TGTGCCAGCAGCGAGGGGGCGAATGAGCAGTTCTTC. This codes for CASSEGANEQFF.